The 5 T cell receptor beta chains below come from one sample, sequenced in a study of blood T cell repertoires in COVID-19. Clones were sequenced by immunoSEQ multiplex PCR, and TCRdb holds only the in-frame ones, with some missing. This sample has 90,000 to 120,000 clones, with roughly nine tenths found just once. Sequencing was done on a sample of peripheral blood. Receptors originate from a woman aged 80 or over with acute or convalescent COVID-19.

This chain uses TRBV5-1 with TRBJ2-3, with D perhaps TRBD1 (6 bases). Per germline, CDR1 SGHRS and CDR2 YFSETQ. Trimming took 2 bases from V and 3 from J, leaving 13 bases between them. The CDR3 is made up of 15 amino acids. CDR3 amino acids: CASSFSGDPTDTQYF. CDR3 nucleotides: TGCGCCAGCAGCTTCTCAGGGGACCCAACAGATACGCAGTATTTT.

CDR3 sequence (DNA): TGTGCCATCAGTGAGGAGGGTTCCTATAATTCACCCCTCCACTTT. Its protein product is CAISEEGSYNSPLHF. The J gene is TRBJ1-6, the V gene TRBV10-3; D unclear. The germline gives CDR1 ENHRY, CDR2 SYGVKD. V lost 2 bases and J 1 base, leaving 6 bases between the germline ends. The CDR3 contains 15 residues.

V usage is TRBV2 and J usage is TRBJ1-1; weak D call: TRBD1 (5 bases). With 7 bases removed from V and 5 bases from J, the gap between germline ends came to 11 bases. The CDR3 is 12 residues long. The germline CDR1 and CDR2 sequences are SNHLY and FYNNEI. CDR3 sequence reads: CASKGARTEAFF. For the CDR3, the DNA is TGTGCCAGCAAAGGGGCGAGGACTGAAGCTTTCTTT.

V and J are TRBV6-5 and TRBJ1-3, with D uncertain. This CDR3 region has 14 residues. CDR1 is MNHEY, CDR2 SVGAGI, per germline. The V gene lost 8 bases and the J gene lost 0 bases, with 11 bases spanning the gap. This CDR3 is CASEQFSSGNTIYF. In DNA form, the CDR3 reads TGTGCCAGCGAACAGTTTAGCTCTGGAAACACCATATATTTT.

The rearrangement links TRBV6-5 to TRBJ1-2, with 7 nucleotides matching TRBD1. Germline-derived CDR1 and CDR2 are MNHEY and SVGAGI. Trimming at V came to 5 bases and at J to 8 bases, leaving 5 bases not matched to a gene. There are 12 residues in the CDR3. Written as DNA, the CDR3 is TGTGCCAGCAGTACAGGGGTAGGGGGCTACACCTTC. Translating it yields CASSTGVGGYTF.